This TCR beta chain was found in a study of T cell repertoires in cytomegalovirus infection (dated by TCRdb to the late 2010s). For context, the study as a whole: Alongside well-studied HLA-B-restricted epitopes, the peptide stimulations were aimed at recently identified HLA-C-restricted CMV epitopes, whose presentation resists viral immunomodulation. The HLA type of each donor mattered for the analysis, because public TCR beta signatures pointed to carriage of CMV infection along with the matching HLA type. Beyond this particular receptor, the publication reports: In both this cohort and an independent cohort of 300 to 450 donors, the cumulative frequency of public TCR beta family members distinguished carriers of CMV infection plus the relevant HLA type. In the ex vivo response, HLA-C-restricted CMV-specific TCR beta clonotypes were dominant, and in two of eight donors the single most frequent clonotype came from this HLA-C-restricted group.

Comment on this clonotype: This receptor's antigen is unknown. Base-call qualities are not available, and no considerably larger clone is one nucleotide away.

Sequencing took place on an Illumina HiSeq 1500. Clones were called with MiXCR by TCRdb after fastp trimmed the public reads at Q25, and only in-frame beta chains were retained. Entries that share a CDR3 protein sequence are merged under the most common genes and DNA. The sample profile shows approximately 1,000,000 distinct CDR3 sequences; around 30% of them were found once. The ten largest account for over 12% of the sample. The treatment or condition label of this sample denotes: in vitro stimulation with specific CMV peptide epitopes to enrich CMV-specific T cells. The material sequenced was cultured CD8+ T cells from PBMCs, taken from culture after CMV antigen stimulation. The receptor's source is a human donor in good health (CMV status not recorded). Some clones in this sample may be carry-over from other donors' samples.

The CDR3 loop reads CASSLNRALRTYDNSPLHF. DNA sequence: TGTGCCAGCAGTTTAAATCGGGCGTTACGGACATACGATAATTCACCCCTCCACTTT. The chain was built from TRBV28 and TRBJ1-6; perhaps TRBD1 is the D gene, with 5 bases matching. The germline V gene sets CDR1 to MDHEN and CDR2 to SYDVKM. The CDR3 covers 19 residues, taking in both the cysteine and the phenylalanine. Only CDR3 DNA is held: 57 bases, read in frame from base 1. V and J lose 2 bases and 5 bases, and a span of 22 bases separates them.